This T cell receptor (beta chain) was recorded in a study of T cell changes during pregnancy in multiple sclerosis. The assay was immunoSEQ multiplex PCR, and TCRdb's table has in-frame clones only and misses some. The sample yields about 36,000 clones, about 92% seen once. This TCR was recovered from a female donor with multiple sclerosis, enrolled in a pregnancy study. The sequences come from CD4+ T cells from peripheral blood mononuclear cells, collected after pregnancy.

The CDR3 nucleotides are TGTGCCAGCAGCTTAATAGGGCAGGGCGGACCGAACACTGAAGCTTTCTTT. This codes for CASSLIGQGGPNTEAFF. The chain has TRBV7-3 and TRBJ1-1; a weak D match, TRBD1 (5 bases). V gave up 1 base and J gave up 1 base, with 16 bases separating them. The CDR3 covers 17 residues. The germline V gene has CDR1 SGHTA and CDR2 FQGTGA.